This TCR beta chain is drawn from a study of CD8+CD57+ T cells in acquired aplastic anemia (dated by TCRdb to 2017 to 2018). At the level of the whole study: On average, sorted CD4+ and CD8+ cells yielded 3.2 ug of extracted DNA, with a range of roughly 0.17 to 27.4 ug. Mean read counts for healthy donor samples were approximately 10 million for CD4+ cells and about 12 million for CD8+ cells. The paper as a whole reports these results and caveats: CD8+ Simpson's diversity did not differ significantly between patients and healthy controls (P=0.060). Although 25 to 30 CD8+ CDR3 sequences were shared by patients and controls, these sequences appeared highly expressed in patients and within the immunodominant clones of patients.

Genomic DNA was used as template for profiling of TCR beta VDJ combinations and CDR3 sequences. An Illumina HiSeq 2000 was the platform used for TCR repertoire sequencing. Per the authors' processing: Repertoire assessment relied on Simpson's diversity index, CDR3 size and DJ length profiles, and TRBV/TRBJ rearrangement plots. The most abundant DNA sequence in the deep sequencing data was taken as the immunodominant clone. CDR3 amino acid sequences were checked for sharing across subjects and were also compared against the VDJdb database and published repertoires. TCRdb itself trimmed the public reads at Q25 with fastp, ran MiXCR and retained productive beta chains. Identical CDR3 proteins give one entry, which carries the most common genes and DNA. TCRdb's processing, not the study's, gives the V and J calls here. The sample profile shows around 170,000 distinct CDR3 sequences; 55% to 70% of them were found once. The leading ten clones occupy 45% of the sample.

Including the terminal cysteine and phenylalanine, the CDR3 comprises 15 residues. Of the read, only the CDR3 DNA is kept; its 45 bases are in frame from base 1. As encoded in the germline V gene (reference sequence), CDR1 is LGHDT while CDR2 is YNNKEL. A distance of 9 bases separates the germline ends of V and J, which lose 1 base and 2 bases respectively. TCR repertoires of sorted CD4+ and CD8+ blood T cells from severe aplastic anemia patients and healthy subjects were deep-sequenced in the study. Ficoll-Paque density gradient centrifugation was used to isolate peripheral blood mononuclear cells. Before DNA extraction, CD4+ and CD8+ T cells were sorted by FACS or by magnetic beads. In its sample, this clonotype was seen a few times. Its recognized antigen is unknown. The input lacks base qualities; no much larger clone sits a single base away.

The source is a human donor in good health. The sequenced material came from sorted CD4+, CD8+, or CD8+CD57+ T cells (not recorded which) from PBMCs. The rearranged chain carries TRBV3-1 and TRBJ2-1; possibly the D gene is TRBD1, per 5 matching bases. The CDR3 in this case is CASSQGQLTYNEQFF. The sequenced DNA: TGTGCCAGCAGCCAAGGACAGCTCACCTACAATGAGCAGTTCTTC.